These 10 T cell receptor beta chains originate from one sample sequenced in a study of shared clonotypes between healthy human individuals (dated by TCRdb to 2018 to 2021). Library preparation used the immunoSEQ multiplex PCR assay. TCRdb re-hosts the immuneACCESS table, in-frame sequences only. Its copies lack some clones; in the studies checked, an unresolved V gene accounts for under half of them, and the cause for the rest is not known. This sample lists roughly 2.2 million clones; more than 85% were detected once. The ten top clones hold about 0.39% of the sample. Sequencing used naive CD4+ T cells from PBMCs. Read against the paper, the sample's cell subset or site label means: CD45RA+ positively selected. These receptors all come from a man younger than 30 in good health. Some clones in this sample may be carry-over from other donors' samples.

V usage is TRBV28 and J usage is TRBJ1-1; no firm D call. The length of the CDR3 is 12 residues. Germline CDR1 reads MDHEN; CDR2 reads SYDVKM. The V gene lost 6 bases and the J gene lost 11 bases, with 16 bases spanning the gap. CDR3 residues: CASSTTSIGAFF. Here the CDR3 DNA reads TGTGCCAGCAGCACGACCTCAATCGGCGCTTTCTTT.

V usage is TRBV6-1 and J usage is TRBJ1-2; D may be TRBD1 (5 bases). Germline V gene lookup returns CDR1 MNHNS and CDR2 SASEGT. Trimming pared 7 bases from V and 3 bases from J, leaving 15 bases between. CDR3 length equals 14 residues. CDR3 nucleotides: TGTGCCAGCAACCCCGGGACTAGGGACTATGGCTACACCTTC. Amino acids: CASNPGTRDYGYTF.

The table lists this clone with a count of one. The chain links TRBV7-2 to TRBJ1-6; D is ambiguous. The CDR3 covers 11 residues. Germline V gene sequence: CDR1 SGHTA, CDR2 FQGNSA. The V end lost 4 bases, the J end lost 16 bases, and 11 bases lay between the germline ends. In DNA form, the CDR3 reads TGTGCCAGCAGCTCGACACTGGTTCTCCACTTT. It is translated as CASSSTLVLHF.

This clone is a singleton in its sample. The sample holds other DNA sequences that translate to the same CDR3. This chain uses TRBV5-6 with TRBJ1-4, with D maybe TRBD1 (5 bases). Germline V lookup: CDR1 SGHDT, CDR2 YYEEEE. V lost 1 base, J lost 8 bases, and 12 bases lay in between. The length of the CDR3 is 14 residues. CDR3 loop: CASSLLQGGEKLFF. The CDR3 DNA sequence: TGTGCCAGCAGCTTGTTGCAGGGAGGCGAAAAACTGTTTTTT. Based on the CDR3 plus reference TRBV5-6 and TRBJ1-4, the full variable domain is DAGVTQSPTHLIKTRGQQVTLRCSPKSGHDTVSWYQQALGQGPQFIFQYYEEEERQRGNFPDRFSGHQFPNYSSELNVNALLLGDSALYLCASSLLQGGEKLFFGSGTQLSVL.

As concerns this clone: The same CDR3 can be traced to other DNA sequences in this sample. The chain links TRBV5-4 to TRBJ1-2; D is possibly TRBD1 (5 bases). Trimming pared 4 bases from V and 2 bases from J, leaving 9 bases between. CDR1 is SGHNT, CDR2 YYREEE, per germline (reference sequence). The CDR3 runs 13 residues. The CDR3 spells CASSLDRNYGYTF. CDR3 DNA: TGTGCCAGCAGCCTAGACAGAAACTATGGCTACACCTTC.

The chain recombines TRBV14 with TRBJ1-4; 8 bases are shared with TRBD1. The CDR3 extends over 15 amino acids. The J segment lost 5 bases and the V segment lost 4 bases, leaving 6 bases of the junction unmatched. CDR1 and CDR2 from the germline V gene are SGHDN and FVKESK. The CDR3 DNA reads TGTGCCAGCAGCCGTCGTAACAGGGGGAATGAAAAACTGTTTTTT. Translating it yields CASSRRNRGNEKLFF.

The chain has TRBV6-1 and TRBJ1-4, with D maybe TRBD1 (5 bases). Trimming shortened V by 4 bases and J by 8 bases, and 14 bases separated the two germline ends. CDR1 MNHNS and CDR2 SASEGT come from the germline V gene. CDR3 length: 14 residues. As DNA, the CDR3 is TGTGCCAGCAGTGGGGGGACGGCACCCGAAAAACTGTTTTTT. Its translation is CASSGGTAPEKLFF.

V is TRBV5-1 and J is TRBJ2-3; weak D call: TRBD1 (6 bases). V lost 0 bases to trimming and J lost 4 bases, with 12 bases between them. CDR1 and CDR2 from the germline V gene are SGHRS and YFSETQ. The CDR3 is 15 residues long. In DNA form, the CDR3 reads TGCGCCAGCAGCTTGGTGGACAGCCGTGCAGATACGCAGTATTTT. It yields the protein CASSLVDSRADTQYF.

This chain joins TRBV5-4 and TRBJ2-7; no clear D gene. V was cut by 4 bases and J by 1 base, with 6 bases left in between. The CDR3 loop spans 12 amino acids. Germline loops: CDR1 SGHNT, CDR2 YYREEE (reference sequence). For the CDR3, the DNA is TGTGCCAGCAGCCGTAATTCCTACGAGCAGTACTTC. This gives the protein CASSRNSYEQYF.

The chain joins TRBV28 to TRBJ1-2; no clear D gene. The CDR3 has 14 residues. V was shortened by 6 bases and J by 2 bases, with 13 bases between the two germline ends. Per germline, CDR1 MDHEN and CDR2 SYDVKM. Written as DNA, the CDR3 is TGTGCCAGCAGCGACCGGGTCCTCAACTATGGCTACACCTTC. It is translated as CASSDRVLNYGYTF.